This record concerns one T cell receptor beta chain sequence. Its target is not known. This entry is derived from a study of regulatory T cells in long-lasting Graves disease. General study results and limits: Limited samples may have lowered accuracy.

Time point: newly diagnosed GD, antithyroid drugs for less than 3 months. Generation of the TCR library employed RNA extracted from PBMCs. The CDR3 extends over 12 amino acids. Between the trimmed V and J ends, which lost 1 base and 7 bases, there was a span of 7 bases. Per germline, CDR1 SGHTA and CDR2 FQGNSA. Libraries of TCR beta came from iRepertoire HTBI primers plus Arm-PCR of CDR3 regions. Using its own MiXCR run on the multiplex PCR reads, TCRdb lists one record per CDR3 protein. The sample includes hundreds of thousands of distinct CDR3 sequences, about 16% of them seen just once. This sample was also put to use in a study of T cells in Graves' hyperthyroidism and ophthalmopathy.

This sequence joins TRBV7-2 and TRBJ1-1, with no clear D. This specimen was peripheral blood mononuclear cells (PBMCs), taken at new diagnosis, from a patient treated with antithyroid drugs. This receptor was obtained from a woman aged 35 to 59 with Graves disease. The CDR3 coding sequence is TGTGCCAGCAGCTTAGTGTTGGGTGAAGCTTTCTTT. Translating gives CASSLVLGEAFF.